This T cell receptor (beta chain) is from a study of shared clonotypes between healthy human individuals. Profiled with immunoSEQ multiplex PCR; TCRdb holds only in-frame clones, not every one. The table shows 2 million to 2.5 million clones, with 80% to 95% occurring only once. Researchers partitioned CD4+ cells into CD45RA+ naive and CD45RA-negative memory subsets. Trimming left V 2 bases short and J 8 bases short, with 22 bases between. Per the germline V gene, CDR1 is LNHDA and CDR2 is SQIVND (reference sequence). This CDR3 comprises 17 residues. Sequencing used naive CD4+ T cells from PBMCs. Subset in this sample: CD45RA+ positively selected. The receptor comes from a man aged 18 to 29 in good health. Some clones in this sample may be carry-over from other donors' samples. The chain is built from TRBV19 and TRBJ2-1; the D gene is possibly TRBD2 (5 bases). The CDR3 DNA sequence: TGTGCCAGTAGTATACGGGCTCCAGCTGGGAGCTATCATGAGCAGTTCTTC. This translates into CASSIRAPAGSYHEQFF.